This TCR beta chain was obtained from a study of cytomegalovirus exposure and HLA in healthy donors. The overall study: Out of 150 million to 200 million T cells, an earlier analysis found roughly 100 million unique TCR beta sequences in total.

Germline V gives CDR1 LNHDA, CDR2 SQIVND (reference sequence). Trimming removed 6 bases from V and 4 bases from J; junction bases left unmatched: 3. This CDR3 has 14 residues. Study results and caveats: About 87% or about 30% of the time was how often most TCR beta V segments were productive, according to an earlier analysis. 87-base-pair reads could not separate some V segments, including TRBV6-2 and TRBV6-3.

PCR employed 60 Vbeta and 13 Jbeta primers. Measured with immunoSEQ multiplex PCR; TCRdb has only the in-frame clones, and not every one. Counted here are roughly 34,000 clones, 60% to 80% occurring once; the ten biggest clones make up over 6.5%. Turning to this clone: Its cognate antigen is unknown.

J is TRBJ1-6 and V is TRBV19; 7 nucleotides line up with TRBD1. The sample was PBMCs. The sequence came from a man aged 25-40 years in good health and CMV-seronegative. CDR3 nucleotide sequence: TGTGCCAGTAGACCGGGACAGTATAATTCACCCCTCCACTTT. Translated, it gives CASRPGQYNSPLHF.